Listed below are T cell receptor beta chains from one sample, sequenced in a study of blood T cell repertoires in COVID-19. Produced via immunoSEQ multiplex PCR; TCRdb's table is partial and in-frame only. The sample shows a few hundred thousand clones, 80% to 90% of them seen only once. Sequencing input: peripheral blood. The receptors were sampled from a woman between 25 and 40 years old with COVID-19, enrolled during active disease. Both conserved end residues are part of each CDR3. A D gene is named only where the DNA matches it firmly. Some rows mark clone size as missing; the rest say once, few, many or name a class of expanded clone.

cdr3_nt: TGTGCCAGCAGTTACCTGATGACAGGGGCGGGGAATGAGCAGTTCTTC
cdr3_aa: CASSYLMTGAGNEQFF
clone_size: .
j_call: TRBJ2-1
d_call: TRBD1
v_call: TRBV6-5

cdr3_nt: TGTGCCAGCAGCCCCCTTCTTGGCGGGGCTAATGAAAAACTGTTTTTT
cdr3_aa: CASSPLLGGANEKLFF
clone_size: .
j_call: TRBJ1-4
d_call: .
v_call: TRBV3-1/TRBV3-2

cdr3_nt: TGTGCCAGCAGTGATAGAGGGCGCTCCAATGAAAAGCTGTTTTTT
cdr3_aa: CASSDRGRSNEKLFF
clone_size: .
j_call: TRBJ1-4
d_call: .
v_call: TRBV2

cdr3_nt: TGTGCCAGCAGTCTAGGACAGGGGGAGCACGGGCAACTTGGAACTGGCTACACCTTC
cdr3_aa: CASSLGQGEHGQLGTGYTF
clone_size: .
j_call: TRBJ1-2
d_call: TRBD1
v_call: TRBV28

cdr3_nt: TGTGCCACCAGTGACCGACTTACTGCAGATACGCAGTATTTT
cdr3_aa: CATSDRLTADTQYF
clone_size: few
j_call: TRBJ2-3
d_call: .
v_call: TRBV24-1

cdr3_nt: TGTGCCAGCAGTTACCTCAGTGGCTACACCTTC
cdr3_aa: CASSYLSGYTF
clone_size: .
j_call: TRBJ1-2
d_call: .
v_call: TRBV6-2/TRBV6-3

cdr3_nt: TGCAGCGTTGGGCAGGGGAGAAAGTACGAGCAGTACTTC
cdr3_aa: CSVGQGRKYEQYF
clone_size: .
j_call: TRBJ2-7
d_call: .
v_call: TRBV29-1

cdr3_nt: TGTGCCAGTAGTATAGTCCCCGAGGGACTAGCGTTCTACAATGAGCAGTTCTTC
cdr3_aa: CASSIVPEGLAFYNEQFF
clone_size: .
j_call: TRBJ2-1
d_call: TRBD2
v_call: TRBV19

cdr3_nt: TGTGCCAGCAGCCCGAGGGGGCAGGGATTTCTATTCAATCAGCCCCAGCATTTT
cdr3_aa: CASSPRGQGFLFNQPQHF
clone_size: few
j_call: TRBJ1-5
d_call: TRBD1
v_call: TRBV7-2

cdr3_nt: TGTGCCAGTAGTATCCGTGAGCGAGACTATGGCTACACCTTC
cdr3_aa: CASSIRERDYGYTF
clone_size: .
j_call: TRBJ1-2
d_call: .
v_call: TRBV19

cdr3_nt: TGTGCCAGCAGTTTTTATGCAGGCCGGCGTCTGGAGCAGTACTTC
cdr3_aa: CASSFYAGRRLEQYF
clone_size: .
j_call: TRBJ2-7
d_call: .
v_call: TRBV28

cdr3_nt: TGTGCCAGCAGCTTGGTCTCACTTAATAATGAAGCTTTCTTT
cdr3_aa: CASSLVSLNNEAFF
clone_size: .
j_call: TRBJ1-1
d_call: .
v_call: TRBV5-5

cdr3_nt: TGCGCCAGCAGTGATACGGGGGGTTCGCATCAGCCCCAGCATTTT
cdr3_aa: CASSDTGGSHQPQHF
clone_size: .
j_call: TRBJ1-5
d_call: .
v_call: TRBV10-2

cdr3_nt: TGTGCCAGCAGTACCCCCTCCCTAGCGGGGGGGCAAGATACGCAGTATTTT
cdr3_aa: CASSTPSLAGGQDTQYF
clone_size: .
j_call: TRBJ2-3
d_call: TRBD2
v_call: TRBV6-2/TRBV6-3

cdr3_nt: TGCAGCGTTGACCAATCCGGAGGTTCTAACTATGGCTACACCTTC
cdr3_aa: CSVDQSGGSNYGYTF
clone_size: .
j_call: TRBJ1-2
d_call: .
v_call: TRBV29-1

cdr3_nt: TGTGCCACCAGTGAAGGCGGATTGAAGACCCAGTACTTC
cdr3_aa: CATSEGGLKTQYF
clone_size: .
j_call: TRBJ2-5
d_call: .
v_call: TRBV24-1

cdr3_nt: TGTGCCAGCAGATTAGCCCTCTTAACTAGTATCGATGAGCAGTTCTTC
cdr3_aa: CASRLALLTSIDEQFF
clone_size: .
j_call: TRBJ2-1
d_call: .
v_call: TRBV28